Below are 19 T cell receptor beta chains sequenced from a single sample in a study of T cell responses to AZD1222 COVID-19 vaccine. Measured with immunoSEQ multiplex PCR; TCRdb has only the in-frame clones, and not every one. The data contain around 97,000 clones, 91% of them singletons. The sequenced sample was peripheral blood, obtained on day 0 of AZD1222 vaccination. The receptor set was obtained from an adult in good health.

The genes are TRBV27 and TRBJ1-2, with unresolved D. The V end lost 8 bases, the J end lost 4 bases, and 14 bases lay between the germline ends. Germline loops: CDR1 MNHEY, CDR2 SMNVEV (reference sequence). The CDR3 is 13 amino acids. The CDR3 DNA sequence: TGTGCCAGCTCTACCGGACCCTCCTATGGCTACACCTTC. This sequence encodes CASSTGPSYGYTF.

V usage is TRBV5-4 and J usage is TRBJ2-5; TRBD2 matches 14 bases. The germline CDR1 and CDR2 sequences are SGHNT and YYREEE (reference sequence). The CDR3 loop spans 17 amino acids. Losses at the gene ends were 5 bases for V and 3 bases for J; bases not matched to a gene: 9. The CDR3 reads CASRKGLAGVVEETQYF. DNA for the CDR3: TGTGCCAGCAGAAAGGGACTAGCGGGAGTGGTGGAAGAGACCCAGTACTTC.

This clone showed up just a few times. The chain links TRBV4-1 to TRBJ2-7, with 8 nucleotides matching TRBD1. The V and J ends lost 3 bases and 7 bases, in that order; junction bases with no gene match: 17. Germline V CDR1 and CDR2: MGHRA, YSYEKL. The CDR3 is 17 residues long. CDR3 amino acids: CASSHTYRQGFTREQYF. The CDR3 bases are TGCGCCAGCAGCCACACATATAGACAGGGGTTTACGAGGGAGCAGTACTTC.

In nucleotides, the CDR3 is TGTGCCAGCAGCTTGTGGGAGGTTCGCAATCAGCCCCAGCATTTT. Its translation: CASSLWEVRNQPQHF. The chain has TRBV5-6 and TRBJ1-5; unclear D gene. The V end was cut by 1 base, the J end by 2 bases, with 10 bases between. The CDR3 is made up of 15 amino acids. Germline CDR1 is SGHDT and CDR2 is YYEEEE. The whole variable domain, filled in from reference TRBV5-6 and TRBJ1-5, reads DAGVTQSPTHLIKTRGQQVTLRCSPKSGHDTVSWYQQALGQGPQFIFQYYEEEERQRGNFPDRFSGHQFPNYSSELNVNALLLGDSALYLCASSLWEVRNQPQHFGDGTRLSIL.

The chain couples TRBV29-1 to TRBJ2-1, with D unresolved. This CDR3 spans 12 amino acids. Per the germline V gene, CDR1 is SQVTM and CDR2 is ANQGSEA. The ends were cut back, 4 bases at V and 4 bases at J, with 8 bases in the middle. CDR3: CSVGYIYNEQFF. The CDR3 nucleotides are TGCAGCGTTGGGTACATATACAATGAGCAGTTCTTC.

This clone was seen just once. The chain employs TRBV4-3 and TRBJ1-6; D is unresolved. The CDR3 spans 19 residues. Germline values: CDR1 LGHNA, CDR2 YSLEER. The V end lost 1 base, the J end lost 0 bases, and 16 bases lay between the germline ends. CDR3 bases: TGCGCCAGCAGCCAAGTACTCGTCGTTGCTAGCTCCTATAATTCACCCCTCCACTTT. It translates to CASSQVLVVASSYNSPLHF.

J is TRBJ2-2 and V is TRBV6-5, with 9 bases that match TRBD1. The ends lost 8 bases at V and 4 bases at J; junction bases unmatched: 8. This CDR3 has 15 amino acids. Germline assignment: CDR1 MNHEY and CDR2 SVGAGI. CDR3 DNA: TGTGCCAGCCTTCGGACAGGGGATGTCACCGGGGAGCTGTTTTTT. The encoded protein is CASLRTGDVTGELFF.

In its sample, this clone was seen once. The chain carries TRBV6-1 and TRBJ2-1; D possibly corresponds to TRBD1 (6 bases). Trimming left V 3 bases short and J 7 bases short, with 19 bases between. Germline CDR1 is MNHNS and CDR2 is SASEGT. The CDR3 is made up of 16 amino acids. The CDR3 DNA reads TGTGCCAGCAGTGACATCGGACAGCCGACCGGGAATGAGCAGTTCTTC. It encodes CASSDIGQPTGNEQFF.

V gene TRBV6-2 or TRBV6-3 combines with J gene TRBJ2-3, with 9 bases aligning to TRBD2. V shed 0 bases, J shed 0 bases, and the junction held 4 bases outside the gene matches. The CDR3 is 17 amino acids. From germline, CDR1 is MNHEY and CDR2 SVGEGT. The CDR3 is CASSYSTSGGSTDTQYF. CDR3 coding DNA: TGTGCCAGCAGTTACTCGACTAGCGGAGGGAGCACAGATACGCAGTATTTT.

The chain has TRBV10-1 and TRBJ1-1; TRBD1 aligns across 7 bases. Germline CDR1 reads WNHNN; CDR2 reads SYGVQD (reference sequence). The CDR3 contains 16 residues. Trimming took 6 bases from V and 5 from J; bases not matched to a gene: 15. The CDR3 DNA reads as TGCGCCAGCAGCTATGAACAGGGGAAGGGTCCGACTGAAGCTTTCTTT. Amino acids: CASSYEQGKGPTEAFF.

The chain carries TRBV29-1 and TRBJ2-5; the match to TRBD2 covers 13 bases. J was trimmed by 4 bases and V by 3 bases; bases with no gene match: 8. The CDR3 runs 16 residues. Germline loops: CDR1 SQVTM, CDR2 ANQGSEA. CDR3 sequence: CSVDSRLAGGGETQYF. CDR3 in DNA: TGCAGCGTTGACTCCCGACTAGCGGGAGGAGGAGAGACCCAGTACTTC.

The CDR3 region is CANFDRENYGYTF. CDR3 in DNA: TGTGCCAACTTCGACAGGGAGAACTATGGCTACACCTTC. V is TRBV28 and J is TRBJ1-2; TRBD1 aligns across 7 bases. Germline trimming cut 10 bases from V and 2 bases from J; bases unmatched to any gene: 7. Germline V gene lookup returns CDR1 MDHEN and CDR2 SYDVKM. The CDR3 has 13 residues.

The chain joins TRBV27 to TRBJ1-2; 7 nucleotides align to TRBD1. V shed 5 bases and J 4 bases; nucleotides not matched to a gene: 7. Germline V gives CDR1 MNHEY, CDR2 SMNVEV (reference sequence). This CDR3 contains 14 residues. CDR3 amino acids: CASSARQGRYGYTF. The CDR3 DNA reads TGTGCCAGCAGTGCTCGACAGGGTCGCTATGGCTACACCTTC.

The chain combines TRBV10-3 with TRBJ2-1; 11 nucleotides align to TRBD2. V gave up 4 bases and J gave up 6 bases; unmatched junction bases: 5. This CDR3 is built from 15 residues. In germline, CDR1 is ENHRY, CDR2 SYGVKD. The CDR3 spells CAISVLAGGTNEQFF. CDR3 DNA sequence: TGTGCCATCAGTGTCCTAGCGGGAGGAACCAATGAGCAGTTCTTC.

This clone was counted a single time. The rearrangement links TRBV29-1 to TRBJ2-1; D not certain. Germline CDR1 SQVTM, CDR2 ANQGSEA. The CDR3 length is 12 residues. V was pared by 4 bases and J by 5 bases, with 9 bases between. The CDR3 DNA sequence: TGCAGCGTTGGAGCACGGAACAATGAGCAGTTCTTC. This sequence encodes CSVGARNNEQFF.

The rearrangement links TRBV5-6 to TRBJ2-3; D call uncertain. CDR3 size: 12 residues. Trimming left V 0 bases short and J 4 bases short, with 3 bases between. Germline CDR1 reads SGHDT; CDR2 reads YYEEEE. CDR3 protein: CASSLGADTQYF. The CDR3 region has the DNA TGTGCCAGCAGCTTGGGGGCAGATACGCAGTATTTT.

The chain joins TRBV4-3 to TRBJ1-1; 7 bases fit TRBD1. Trimming at V came to 1 base and at J to 5 bases, leaving 4 bases not matched to a gene. Germline CDR1 and CDR2: LGHNA and YSLEER. The CDR3 sequence is 14 residues long. The CDR3 loop is CASSQGDSRTEAFF. For the CDR3, the DNA is TGCGCCAGCAGCCAAGGGGACAGCAGGACTGAAGCTTTCTTT.

V is TRBV11-2 and J is TRBJ2-3; D might be TRBD2 (6 bases). V dropped 1 base and J dropped 5 bases, with 10 bases sitting between them. The germline gives CDR1 SGHAT, CDR2 FQNNGV. There are 14 residues in the CDR3. This CDR3 reads CASSLGGVGDTQYF. CDR3 in DNA: TGTGCCAGCAGCTTAGGGGGGGTAGGAGATACGCAGTATTTT.

The chain recombines TRBV3-1 (or the pseudogene TRBV3-2) with TRBJ1-1, with D unresolved. V was trimmed by 3 bases and J by 0 bases, leaving 5 bases between them. From germline, CDR1 is LGHDT and CDR2 YNNKEL (reference sequence). This CDR3 has 13 amino acids. The CDR3 nucleotides read TGTGCCAGCAGCCAGCAGATGAACACTGAAGCTTTCTTT. Translated, it gives CASSQQMNTEAFF.